This T cell receptor beta chain was observed in a study of T cell repertoires in cytomegalovirus infection. Study-wide context: Peptides in the study included HLA-C-restricted and HLA-B-restricted CMV epitopes. A matching HLA type, together with CMV infection, was signaled by public TCR beta signatures. Notes on the study in general: In two of eight donors, the top clonotype was HLA-C-restricted CMV-specific. Of the TCR beta families, the public ones yielded a cumulative frequency that identified carriers of CMV plus the relevant HLA.

TCRdb re-analysed the reads in MiXCR, keeping a single row per CDR3 protein. Of some 920,000 distinct CDR3 sequences in the sample, approximately 31% were seen once. As for this clonotype: The antigen remains unidentified.

The sequence was collected from a human donor in good health (CMV status not recorded). Some clones in this sample may be carry-over from other donors' samples. The sample was cultured CD8+ T cells from PBMCs, taken from culture after CMV antigen stimulation.

This CDR3 is CATSPGQGTYEQYF. CDR3 coding DNA: TGTGCCACCAGCCCGGGACAGGGGACCTACGAGCAGTACTTC. The chain uses TRBV15 and TRBJ2-7, with TRBD1 identical over 10 bases. This CDR3 spans 14 amino acids. Unmatched junction bases numbered 3, after V lost 5 bases and J lost 2 bases. Germline V gene data show CDR1 as LNHNV and CDR2 as YYDKDF (reference sequence).